Each of the 14 T cell receptor beta chains below was sequenced from the same sample in a study of cytomegalovirus exposure and HLA in healthy donors. 60 Vbeta and 13 Jbeta primers were used in PCR. Using immunoSEQ multiplex PCR, the repertoire was profiled, and TCRdb retains in-frame clones only, with some absent. Among 150,000 to 200,000 clones listed, just under 80% were seen once. Sequenced material: PBMCs. These receptor sequences come from a woman in her 30s in good health and CMV-seronegative.

There are a few counts of this clone. The V gene is TRBV2, the J gene TRBJ2-7; 9 positions match TRBD1. Trimming cost V 5 bases and J 7 bases; bases outside gene matches: 9. This CDR3 region has 14 residues. From germline, CDR1 is SNHLY and CDR2 FYNNEI. DNA for the CDR3: TGTGCCAGCAGTACCGACAGGGGGACCTTGGAGCAGTACTTC. Protein: CASSTDRGTLEQYF.

The V gene is TRBV19, the J gene TRBJ2-7; TRBD2 aligns across 11 bases. The trim removed 5 bases at V and 4 bases at J, leaving 7 bases unmatched. This CDR3 region has 15 residues. CDR1 is LNHDA, CDR2 SQIVND, per germline (reference sequence). CDR3 sequence: CASSFSLAGGYEQYF. DNA of the CDR3: TGTGCCAGTAGTTTCAGTCTAGCGGGAGGTTACGAGCAGTACTTC.

This sequence joins TRBV10-2 and TRBJ1-1; unclear D gene. V gave up 3 bases and J gave up 3 bases, with 8 bases separating them. The germline gives CDR1 WSHSY, CDR2 SAAADI. The CDR3 contains 13 residues. The DNA for the CDR3 is TGCGCCAGCAGTGATATATCCCACACTGAAGCTTTCTTT. This encodes CASSDISHTEAFF.

J is TRBJ2-3 and V is TRBV2, with D perhaps TRBD1 (6 bases). V dropped 9 bases and J dropped 2 bases, with 12 bases sitting between them. Germline loops: CDR1 SNHLY, CDR2 FYNNEI. This CDR3 region has 13 residues. This CDR3 is CARADRITDTQYF. CDR3 nucleotides: TGTGCCAGGGCAGACAGGATCACAGATACGCAGTATTTT.

The chain employs TRBV5-1 and TRBJ2-2; D possibly corresponds to TRBD1 (6 bases). V lost 4 bases and J lost 1, with 8 bases in between. The CDR3 covers 14 residues. CDR1 and CDR2 (germline): SGHRS, YFSETQ. Here the CDR3 reads CASSPQGNTGELFF. CDR3 coding DNA: TGCGCCAGCAGCCCACAGGGGAACACCGGGGAGCTGTTTTTT.

The V and J genes are TRBV11-2 and TRBJ2-5; 9 bases line up with TRBD2. Germline values: CDR1 SGHAT, CDR2 FQNNGV. This CDR3 spans 18 amino acids. V lost 5 bases, J lost 2 bases, and 15 bases stayed unmatched. CDR3 region: CASSQVMGPAGGQETQYF. The CDR3 nucleotides are TGTGCCAGCAGCCAAGTAATGGGGCCAGCGGGGGGTCAAGAGACCCAGTACTTC.

V is TRBV19 and J is TRBJ1-2; D ambiguous. The CDR3 consists of 11 residues. CDR1 is LNHDA, CDR2 SQIVND, per germline (reference sequence). V dropped 1 base and J dropped 8 bases, with 5 bases sitting between them. The CDR3, as DNA: TGTGCCAGTAGTATAGGTCAAGGCTACACCTTC. It encodes CASSIGQGYTF.

The J gene is TRBJ2-2, the V gene TRBV9; 10 bases match TRBD2. The CDR3 sequence is 17 residues long. Losses at the gene ends were 4 bases for V and 5 bases for J; bases not matched to a gene: 11. CDR1 and CDR2 from the germline V gene are SGDLS and YYNGEE. This CDR3 is CASSPPVSSGGTGELFF. CDR3 in DNA: TGTGCCAGCAGCCCGCCAGTGAGTAGCGGGGGGACCGGGGAGCTGTTTTTT.

The DNA for the CDR3 is TGTGCCAGCAGCTTAAGATTGGGCAGGGGATCCTACGAGCAGTACTTC. Translation gives CASSLRLGRGSYEQYF. The chain combines TRBV7-2 with TRBJ2-7; possibly TRBD1 for D (6 bases). The CDR3 sequence is 16 residues long. V lost 2 bases to trimming and J lost 1 base, with 15 bases between them. Germline V CDR1 and CDR2: SGHTA, FQGNSA.

This chain links TRBV19 with TRBJ2-2, with 8 bases lining up with TRBD1. The CDR3 is 16 residues long. CDR1 is LNHDA, CDR2 SQIVND, per germline (reference sequence). V trimming: 6 bases; J trimming: 0 bases; junction bases outside the gene matches: 6. In DNA, the CDR3 is TGTGCCAGTAGGTACCGGGACAGGTCGAACACCGGGGAGCTGTTTTTT. Its protein is CASRYRDRSNTGELFF.

The chain joins TRBV7-2 to TRBJ2-5, with D unresolved. V lost 5 bases and J 3 bases, leaving 4 bases between the germline ends. Germline assignment: CDR1 SGHTA and CDR2 FQGNSA. The CDR3 consists of 11 residues. The CDR3 nucleotides are TGTGCCAGCAGCCCCAAAGAGACCCAGTACTTC. This codes for CASSPKETQYF.

To note about this clone: The same CDR3 also results from other DNA sequences found in this sample. The chain employs TRBV7-6 and TRBJ1-5; no definite D call. V was cut by 1 base and J by 7 bases, with 8 bases left in between. This CDR3 is built from 13 residues. Germline V gene sequence: CDR1 SGHVS, CDR2 FNYEAQ. The chain's CDR3 is CASSLGAGQPQHF. In DNA form, the CDR3 reads TGTGCCAGCAGCTTAGGCGCGGGACAGCCCCAGCATTTT.

This chain connects TRBV7-2 to TRBJ1-2; 9 bases are shared with TRBD1. Looked up from germline, CDR1 is SGHTA and CDR2 is FQGNSA. J gave up 2 bases and V 5 bases, and 9 bases lay outside the gene matches. The CDR3 spans 16 residues. In nucleotides, the CDR3 is TGTGCCAGCAGCGTCCGGGACAGGGTTTCCAACTATGGCTACACCTTC. Amino acids: CASSVRDRVSNYGYTF.

This clone was counted only a few times. The chain joins TRBV7-2 to TRBJ2-5; TRBD2 aligns across 9 bases. The trim removed 8 bases at V and 5 bases at J, leaving 9 bases unmatched. This CDR3 has 14 residues. Per the germline V gene, CDR1 is SGHTA and CDR2 is FQGNSA. CDR3 sequence: CASAGGGGRETQYF. The CDR3 DNA reads TGTGCCAGCGCGGGGGGGGGCGGGCGGGAGACCCAGTACTTC.